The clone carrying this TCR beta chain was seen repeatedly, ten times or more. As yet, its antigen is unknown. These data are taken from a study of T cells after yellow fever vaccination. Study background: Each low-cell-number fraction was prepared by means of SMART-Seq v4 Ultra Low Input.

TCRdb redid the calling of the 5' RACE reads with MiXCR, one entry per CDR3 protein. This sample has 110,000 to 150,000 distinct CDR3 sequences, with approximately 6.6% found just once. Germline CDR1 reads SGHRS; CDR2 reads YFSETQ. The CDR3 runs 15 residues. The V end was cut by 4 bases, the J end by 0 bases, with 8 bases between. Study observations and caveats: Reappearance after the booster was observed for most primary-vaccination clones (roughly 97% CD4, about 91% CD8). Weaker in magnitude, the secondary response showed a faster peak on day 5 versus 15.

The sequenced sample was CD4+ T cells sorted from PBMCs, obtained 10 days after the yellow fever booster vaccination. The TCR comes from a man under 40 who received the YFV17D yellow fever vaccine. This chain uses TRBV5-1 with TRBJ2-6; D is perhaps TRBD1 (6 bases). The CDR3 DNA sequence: TGCGCCAGCAGCCCGGACAGCTCTGGGGCCAACGTCCTGACTTTC. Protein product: CASSPDSSGANVLTF.